This T cell receptor (beta chain) was identified during a study of cytomegalovirus exposure and HLA in healthy donors. Germline V CDR1 and CDR2: MDHEN, SYDVKM. This CDR3 region has 13 residues. The V end was cut by 3 bases, the J end by 2 bases, with 8 bases between. Findings of the study overall: Most TCRs appeared rarely, but some public TCRs recurred in many donors. The listing of approximately 160 TCR beta chains classed them as cytomegalovirus-associated.

Worth noting for this clone: Its target is not known.

Using immunoSEQ multiplex PCR, the repertoire was profiled, and TCRdb retains in-frame clones only, with some absent. This table holds about 130,000 clones, roughly 95% found once. The sequence derives from a man younger than 30 in good health and CMV-seronegative. The chain carries TRBV28 and TRBJ2-7, with D possibly TRBD1 on 5 matching bases. Source material: PBMCs. The CDR3 loop is CASSLAGPYEQYF. CDR3 nucleotides: TGTGCCAGCAGTTTGGCAGGGCCCTACGAGCAGTACTTC.